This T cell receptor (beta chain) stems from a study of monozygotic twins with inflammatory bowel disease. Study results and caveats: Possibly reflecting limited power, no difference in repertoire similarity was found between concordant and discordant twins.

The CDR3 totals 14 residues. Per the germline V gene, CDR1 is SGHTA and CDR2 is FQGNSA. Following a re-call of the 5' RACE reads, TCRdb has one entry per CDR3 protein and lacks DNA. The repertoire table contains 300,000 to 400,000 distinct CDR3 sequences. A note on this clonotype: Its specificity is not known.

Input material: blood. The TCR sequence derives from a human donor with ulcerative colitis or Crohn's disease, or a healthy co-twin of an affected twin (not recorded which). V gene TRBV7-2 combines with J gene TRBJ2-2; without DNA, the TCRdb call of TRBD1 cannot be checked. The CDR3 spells CASSTTGGSGELFF.